One and the same sample provided the 29 T cell receptor beta chains below, sequenced in a study of control samples from healthy donors and cancer patients. Libraries were prepared by immunoSEQ multiplex PCR; TCRdb keeps only in-frame clonotypes and omits some of them. The sample contains about 150,000 clones, around 88% of which appear only once. The sequencing sample was made of blood. These receptors came from a man aged 18 to 30 in good health.

V and J are TRBV15 and TRBJ2-6, with D tentatively TRBD2 (6 bases). V lost 3 bases and J lost 1, with 7 bases in between. The germline gives CDR1 LNHNV, CDR2 YYDKDF (reference sequence). CDR3 length equals 15 residues. This chain's CDR3 is CATSRGGSGANVLTF. As DNA, the CDR3 is TGTGCCACCAGCAGGGGGGGTTCTGGGGCCAACGTCCTGACTTTC.

V is TRBV5-1 and J is TRBJ2-1, with 8 bases lining up with TRBD2. CDR3 length: 16 amino acids. Germline loops: CDR1 SGHRS, CDR2 YFSETQ. The V segment lost 4 bases and the J segment 2 bases; nucleotides outside the gene matches: 8. The CDR3 loop is CASSPSGGVTYNEQFF. CDR3 sequence (DNA): TGCGCCAGCAGCCCCAGCGGGGGTGTTACCTACAATGAGCAGTTCTTC.

This clone was detected only once. This chain connects TRBV27 to TRBJ1-2; D gene unclear. Trimming cost V 0 bases and J 2 bases, with 7 bases left between them. Germline V gene sequence: CDR1 MNHEY, CDR2 SMNVEV (reference sequence). This CDR3 comprises 14 residues. CDR3 bases: TGTGCCAGCAGTTTATCCCGCGGGAACTATGGCTACACCTTC. Protein sequence: CASSLSRGNYGYTF.

The CDR3 loop reads CASSPRLIGRGTEAFF. In DNA, the CDR3 is TGTGCCAGCAGCCCCCGCTTGATTGGCAGGGGCACTGAAGCTTTCTTT. The rearrangement links TRBV3-1 (or the pseudogene TRBV3-2) to TRBJ1-1, with D possibly being TRBD1 (6 bases). Per germline, CDR1 LGHDT and CDR2 YNNKEL (reference sequence). The CDR3 consists of 16 residues. Trimming removed 4 bases at V and 4 bases at J, with 19 bases between.

The chain couples TRBV9 to TRBJ1-2, with TRBD1 matching 9 bases. The CDR3 is made up of 16 amino acids. Germline V CDR1 and CDR2: SGDLS, YYNGEE. The junction had 6 bases not matched to a gene; V was cut back by 0 bases and J by 3 bases. The CDR3 DNA follows: TGTGCCAGCAGCGTAGCGAGACAGGGGGATGACTATGGCTACACCTTC. Residues: CASSVARQGDDYGYTF.

The rearrangement links TRBV14 to TRBJ2-3; D perhaps matches TRBD1 (6 bases). Germline V gives CDR1 SGHDN, CDR2 FVKESK. This CDR3 is 14 amino acids long. V was trimmed by 2 bases and J by 4 bases, leaving 10 bases between them. The CDR3 reads CASSQNRASDTQYF. The CDR3, as DNA: TGTGCCAGCAGCCAAAACAGGGCATCAGATACGCAGTATTTT.

The chain carries TRBV18 and TRBJ2-3; D gene uncertain. The CDR3 runs 13 residues. Germline V gene lookup returns CDR1 KGHSH and CDR2 LQKENI. Trimming left V 5 bases short and J 0 bases short, with 6 bases between. The CDR3 DNA sequence: TGTGCCAGCTCAGTAGCTAGCACAGATACGCAGTATTTT. This gives the protein CASSVASTDTQYF. Full variable domain (missing parts from reference TRBV18 and TRBJ2-3): NAGVMQNPRHLVRRRGQEARLRCSPMKGHSHVYWYRQLPEEGLKFMVYLQKENIIDESGMPKERFSAEFPKEGPSILRIQQVVRGDSAAYFCASSVASTDTQYFGPGTRLTVL.

This clone was seen a handful of times. The CDR3 DNA follows: TGTGCCAGCAGCCAGGACAGTGAAGAGACCCAGTACTTC. Protein sequence: CASSQDSEETQYF. V and J are TRBV6-2 or TRBV6-3 and TRBJ2-5, with D possibly matching TRBD1 (6 bases). CDR1 is MNHEY, CDR2 SVGEGT, per germline. This CDR3 has 13 amino acids. Trimming took off 6 bases at V and 3 bases at J, with 11 bases between the two ends.

The chain has TRBV6-5 and TRBJ2-5; D possibly matches TRBD1 or TRBD2 (5 bases each). Germline values: CDR1 MNHEY, CDR2 SVGAGI. This CDR3 contains 15 residues. The V gene lost 2 bases and the J gene lost 6 bases, with 16 bases spanning the gap. The CDR3 DNA follows: TGTGCCAGCAGTTACGACCTAGAGGGGATCCAGACCCAGTACTTC. Translated: CASSYDLEGIQTQYF.

V is TRBV3-1 (or the pseudogene TRBV3-2) and J is TRBJ2-7; no reliable D call. Trimming stripped 5 bases from V and 5 bases from J, with 7 bases between. CDR1 and CDR2 from the germline V gene are LGHDT and YNNKEL (reference sequence). The CDR3 is 11 residues long. Written as DNA, the CDR3 is TGTGCCAGCAGCTTCCAGGACGAGCAGTACTTC. It is translated as CASSFQDEQYF.

The chain carries TRBV27 and TRBJ1-2; D is ambiguous. The length of the CDR3 is 13 residues. Germline-derived CDR1 and CDR2 are MNHEY and SMNVEV (reference sequence). V dropped 5 bases and J dropped 4 bases, with 11 bases sitting between them. This CDR3 is CASSNGRLYGYTF. The CDR3 DNA sequence: TGTGCCAGCAGTAACGGGAGGCTCTATGGCTACACCTTC.

This chain uses TRBV3-1 (or the pseudogene TRBV3-2) with TRBJ2-2; D remains unclear. The CDR3 length is 15 residues. Germline V gene data show CDR1 as LGHDT and CDR2 as YNNKEL (reference sequence). Trimming pared 2 bases from V and 5 bases from J, leaving 12 bases between. The DNA of the CDR3 is TGTGCCAGCAGCCAAATGTTTGCGGATACCGGGGAGCTGTTTTTT. Translating gives CASSQMFADTGELFF.

V gene TRBV19 combines with J gene TRBJ2-1; possible D gene TRBD2, 5 bases. V lost 5 bases to trimming and J lost 5 bases, with 13 bases between them. This CDR3 contains 14 residues. The V gene's germline CDR1 is LNHDA and CDR2 SQIVND (reference sequence). The CDR3 sequence is CASSDRRGNNEQFF. The CDR3 bases are TGTGCCAGTAGTGACCGACGGGGAAACAATGAGCAGTTCTTC.

In its sample, this clone was seen once. The genes are TRBV6-2 or TRBV6-3 and TRBJ2-5; 9 nucleotides agree with TRBD2. Germline V CDR1 and CDR2: MNHEY, SVGEGT. Germline trimming cut 4 bases from V and 7 bases from J; bases unmatched to any gene: 7. There are 14 residues in the CDR3. This chain's CDR3 is CASSFPGLAGTQYF. As DNA, the CDR3 is TGTGCCAGCAGTTTCCCGGGACTAGCCGGGACCCAGTACTTC.

The chain couples TRBV30 to TRBJ1-1; tentatively, D is TRBD1 (6 bases). V was cut by 2 bases and J by 1 base, with 8 bases left in between. CDR1 GTSNPN and CDR2 SVGIG come from the germline V gene (reference sequence). CDR3 length: 13 residues. CDR3 sequence: CAWSRGQNTEAFF. The CDR3 DNA follows: TGTGCCTGGAGTAGGGGACAGAACACTGAAGCTTTCTTT. Variable domain in full (rest from reference TRBV30 and TRBJ1-1): SQTIHQWPATLVQPVGSPLSLECTVEGTSNPNLYWYRQAAGRGLQLLFYSVGIGQISSEVPQNLSASRPQDRQFILSSKKLLLSDSGFYLCAWSRGQNTEAFFGQGTRLTVV.

Here the CDR3 reads CSVSDRTSGNTIYF. In DNA, the CDR3 is TGCAGCGTTTCGGACAGGACCTCTGGAAACACCATATATTTT. The chain couples TRBV29-1 to TRBJ1-3; 7 bases are a match to TRBD1. The ends lost 5 bases at V and 0 bases at J; junction bases unmatched: 4. CDR1 is SQVTM, CDR2 ANQGSEA, per germline. The CDR3 extends over 14 amino acids.

The chain joins TRBV27 to TRBJ2-7; TRBD2 matches 13 bases. The trim removed 7 bases at V and 5 bases at J, leaving 11 bases unmatched. Germline assignment: CDR1 MNHEY and CDR2 SMNVEV (reference sequence). The CDR3 length is 16 residues. For the CDR3, the DNA is TGTGCCAGCACCAGGACTAGCGGGGGTATCTACGACGAGCAGTACTTC. Protein product: CASTRTSGGIYDEQYF.

This chain joins TRBV24-1 and TRBJ2-3; 9 bases line up with TRBD1. CDR3 length equals 19 residues. V lost 3 bases, J lost 0 bases, and 12 bases stayed unmatched. Per germline, CDR1 KGHDR and CDR2 SFDVKD. CDR3 sequence: CATSDPLGTGTGSTDTQYF. The CDR3 DNA follows: TGTGCCACCAGTGATCCGCTCGGGACAGGGACAGGGAGCACAGATACGCAGTATTTT.

The chain links TRBV19 to TRBJ2-1, with D hard to call. From germline, CDR1 is LNHDA and CDR2 SQIVND (reference sequence). The CDR3 has 12 amino acids. The germline V and J ends were trimmed by 3 bases and 6 bases, with 6 bases remaining between them. CDR3 in DNA: TGTGCCAGTAGTATGTGGGGCAATGAGCAGTTCTTC. It encodes CASSMWGNEQFF. Full variable domain (missing parts from reference TRBV19 and TRBJ2-1): DGGITQSPKYLFRKEGQNVTLSCEQNLNHDAMYWYRQDPGQGLRLIYYSQIVNDFQKGDIAEGYSVSREKKESFPLTVTSAQKNPTAFYLCASSMWGNEQFFGPGTRLTVL.

This rearrangement joins TRBV11-2 to TRBJ1-2; 7 bases fit TRBD1. The CDR3 has 13 residues. The germline CDR1 and CDR2 sequences are SGHAT and FQNNGV. V lost 6 bases and J lost 5; bases outside the gene matches: 6. As DNA, the CDR3 is TGTGCCAGCAGTTCAGCAGGGGGGTATGGCTACACCTTC. As protein: CASSSAGGYGYTF.

The V and J genes are TRBV4-3 and TRBJ2-2; D remains unclear. V was cut by 1 base and J by 5 bases, with 8 bases left in between. CDR1 is LGHNA and CDR2 is YSLEER in the germline V gene. The CDR3 totals 14 residues. As DNA, the CDR3 is TGCGCCAGCAGCCAAGGGCCGAGGACCGGGGAGCTGTTTTTT. Translated, it gives CASSQGPRTGELFF.

This chain connects TRBV7-2 to TRBJ2-7; TRBD2 agrees at 7 bases. Germline CDR1 and CDR2: SGHTA and FQGNSA. The V gene end was trimmed by 1 base and the J gene end by 3 bases; junction bases not matched to a gene: 3. CDR3 length: 14 amino acids. This CDR3 is CASSLGEGNYEQYF. CDR3 in DNA: TGTGCCAGCAGCTTAGGGGAGGGAAACTACGAGCAGTACTTC.

This clone was seen only once. The chain recombines TRBV11-2 with TRBJ1-4, with 7 bases aligning to TRBD1. With 5 bases clipped from V and 10 bases from J, the junction kept 10 bases outside the gene matches. Germline loops: CDR1 SGHAT, CDR2 FQNNGV. CDR3 length: 14 residues. CDR3 loop: CASSPTTGLGKLFF. Written as DNA, the CDR3 is TGTGCCAGCAGCCCAACGACAGGGTTGGGAAAACTGTTTTTT. The complete variable domain, with remaining parts taken from reference TRBV11-2 and TRBJ1-4, reads EAGVAQSPRYKIIEKRQSVAFWCNPISGHATLYWYQQILGQGPKLLIQFQNNGVVDDSQLPKDRFSAERLKGVDSTLKIQPAKLEDSAVYLCASSPTTGLGKLFFGSGTQLSVL.

The rearrangement links TRBV4-3 to TRBJ1-1; unclear D gene. Trimming left V 0 bases short and J 4 bases short, with 9 bases between. CDR3 length: 14 amino acids. CDR1 LGHNA and CDR2 YSLEER come from the germline V gene. The CDR3: CASSQDAGITEAFF. The CDR3 coding sequence is TGCGCCAGCAGCCAAGATGCCGGGATCACTGAAGCTTTCTTT.

This rearrangement joins TRBV5-4 to TRBJ2-4, with D possibly being TRBD1 or TRBD2 (5 bases each). Germline CDR1 and CDR2: SGHNT and YYREEE (reference sequence). The V gene lost 4 bases and the J gene lost 2 bases, with 16 bases spanning the gap. This CDR3 contains 16 residues. The CDR3 protein is CASSRGPAGTKNIQYF. In DNA, the CDR3 is TGTGCCAGCAGCCGGGGCCCGGCAGGGACCAAAAACATTCAGTACTTC.

The chain carries TRBV5-4 and TRBJ2-3, with TRBD2 matching over 7 bases. Trimming removed 2 bases from V and 2 bases from J; junction bases left unmatched: 8. Germline CDR1 SGHNT, CDR2 YYREEE (reference sequence). This CDR3 spans 16 amino acids. The CDR3 spells CASSFMASGSTDTQYF. The CDR3 nucleotides are TGTGCCAGCAGCTTCATGGCTAGCGGTTCCACAGATACGCAGTATTTT.

The chain joins TRBV7-9 to TRBJ1-6; unclear D gene. From germline, CDR1 is SEHNR and CDR2 FQNEAQ (reference sequence). V dropped 0 bases and J dropped 9 bases, with 9 bases sitting between them. This CDR3 contains 14 residues. CDR3 in amino acids: CASSLARGISPLHF. In DNA, the CDR3 is TGTGCCAGCAGCTTAGCGCGAGGGATTTCACCCCTCCACTTT.

This clone was seen just once. The rearrangement links TRBV2 to TRBJ1-2; D gene ambiguous. The CDR3 covers 12 residues. Trimming removed 7 bases at V and 8 bases at J, with 14 bases between. Looked up from germline, CDR1 is SNHLY and CDR2 is FYNNEI. CDR3 protein: CASIEGSQGYTF. The CDR3 DNA follows: TGTGCCAGCATCGAGGGAAGTCAGGGCTACACCTTC.

This clone is a singleton in its sample. The CDR3 bases are TGTGCCACCAGCAGAGGGGGGACGGCTAAAGGGCCCCAGCATTTT. It yields the protein CATSRGGTAKGPQHF. V gene TRBV15 combines with J gene TRBJ1-5, with a possible D match to TRBD1 (5 bases). The CDR3 has 15 residues. Between the trimmed V and J ends, which lost 1 base and 9 bases, there was a span of 16 bases. Per germline, CDR1 LNHNV and CDR2 YYDKDF (reference sequence).